This record looks at one T cell receptor (beta chain) sequence and its context. Original analysis: Estimates of nucleated cell counts were drawn from the amplification of reference gene primers. Method: immunoSEQ multiplex PCR; TCRdb's copy keeps in-frame clones and lacks some. The DNA gave D and trimming, while V, J and clone size come from that table. The sample lists about 180,000 clones; more than 75% were seen once. This CDR3 has 13 residues. V gave up 1 base and J gave up 1 base, with 4 bases separating them. CDR1 LNHNV and CDR2 YYDKDF come from the germline V gene (reference sequence). This sample was taken from a study of blood T cell repertoires in COVID-19. As for the study in general: Researchers got acute and convalescent COVID-19 samples from the United States, Italy and Spain. From T cells, B-cell-depleted T cells, or PBMCs came the material, which was cDNA or gDNA.

This receptor was obtained from a middle-aged man with active or convalescent COVID-19. Sequences were obtained from peripheral blood. V usage is TRBV15 and J usage is TRBJ1-1; D gene unclear. The chain's CDR3 is CATSRVGNTEAFF. CDR3 coding DNA: TGTGCCACCAGCAGAGTCGGGAACACTGAAGCTTTCTTT.